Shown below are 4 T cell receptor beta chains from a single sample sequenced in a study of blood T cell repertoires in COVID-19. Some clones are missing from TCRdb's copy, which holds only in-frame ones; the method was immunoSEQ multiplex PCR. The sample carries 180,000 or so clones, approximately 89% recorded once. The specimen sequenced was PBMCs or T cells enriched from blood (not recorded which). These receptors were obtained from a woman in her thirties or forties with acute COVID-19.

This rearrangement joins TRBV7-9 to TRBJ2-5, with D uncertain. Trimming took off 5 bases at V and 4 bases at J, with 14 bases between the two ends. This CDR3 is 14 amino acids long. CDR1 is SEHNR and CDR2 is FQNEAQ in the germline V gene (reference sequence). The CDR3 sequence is CASSRPEYPETQYF. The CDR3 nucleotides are TGTGCCAGCAGCCGCCCTGAGTACCCAGAGACCCAGTACTTC.

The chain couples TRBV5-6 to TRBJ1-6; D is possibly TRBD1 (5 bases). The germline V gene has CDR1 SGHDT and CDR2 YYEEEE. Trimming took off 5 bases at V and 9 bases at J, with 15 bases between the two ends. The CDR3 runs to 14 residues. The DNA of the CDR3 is TGTGCCAGCAGATTGAATGGGGCTGGTTCACCCCTCCACTTT. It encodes CASRLNGAGSPLHF.

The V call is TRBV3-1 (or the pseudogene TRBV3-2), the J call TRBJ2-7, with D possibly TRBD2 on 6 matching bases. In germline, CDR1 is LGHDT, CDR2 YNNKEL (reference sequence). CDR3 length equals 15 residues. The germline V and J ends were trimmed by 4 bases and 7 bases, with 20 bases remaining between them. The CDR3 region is CASSPRVVGLGEQYF. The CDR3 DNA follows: TGTGCCAGCAGCCCGCGAGTGGTGGGACTCGGAGAGCAGTACTTC.

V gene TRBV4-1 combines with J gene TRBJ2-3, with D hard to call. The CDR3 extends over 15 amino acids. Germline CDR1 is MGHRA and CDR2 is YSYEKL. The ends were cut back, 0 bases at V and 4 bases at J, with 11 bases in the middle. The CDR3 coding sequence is TGCGCCAGCAGCCAAGAATTCCGCTCGGCAGATACGCAGTATTTT. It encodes CASSQEFRSADTQYF.